This paragraph covers one T cell receptor beta chain sequence. The antigen remains unidentified. This sample was taken from a study of T cell responses to AZD1222 COVID-19 vaccine. Findings and caveats of the study: Among vaccine-associated CD4 TCRs, coverage spanned spike, with dominance at 160-218 and 743-854. Repertoires were obtained only post-peak T cell response. Clonal diversity was possibly underestimated; the donors were predominantly white British and more often female.

The germline gives CDR1 KGHSH, CDR2 LQKENI. This CDR3 has 12 amino acids. Trimming took 2 bases from V and 7 from J, leaving 9 bases between them. Data came from immunoSEQ multiplex PCR; TCRdb stores just in-frame clones and leaves some out. This repertoire shows about 110,000 clones, around 90% found once; its top ten account for about 6.8%. The chain is built from TRBV18 and TRBJ2-7, with a weak D call TRBD2 (6 bases). The receptor was derived from an adult who received the AZD1222 COVID-19 vaccine. The sample consisted of peripheral blood, taken 28 days after the second AZD1222 dose. The CDR3 reads CASSPGGMEQYF. The CDR3 DNA follows: TGTGCCAGCTCACCAGGGGGGATGGAGCAGTACTTC.